What follows is one T cell receptor (beta chain) and its context. Its recognized antigen is unknown. No much larger clonotype is one base removed from it; base qualities were not supplied. As encoded in the germline V gene, CDR1 is SGHNT while CDR2 is YENEEA. The cysteine opens and the phenylalanine closes a CDR3 of 15 amino acids. The sequence is cut down to CDR3 DNA, 45 bases in frame from base 1. V and J lose 5 bases and 0 bases, and a span of 8 bases separates them. The source of the sample is a study of cytomegalovirus exposure and HLA in healthy donors (TCRdb year 2017). Background for the entire study: In an earlier analysis of 587 of the donors, around 290 Gb of sequence data and 117 million unique TCR beta sequences from some 170 million T cells were reported. An early release that covered around 590 HLA-typed donors contained approximately 300 gigabases of sequencing data and tens of millions of unique TCR sequences. Of the 300 to 500 genotyped donors, roughly 76% were placed in the genetic ancestry cluster associated with self-reported Caucasian donors. The study was designed to test whether signatures of past pathogen exposure could be identified by cataloging public T cell receptors. Using immunosequencing, the study profiled T cell repertoires from about 650 subjects and related those repertoires to cytomegalovirus serostatus. Besides the first cohort of hundreds of subjects, a separate validation cohort made up of about 120 different subjects was used. To predict cytomegalovirus infection status, the study combined high-throughput TCR immunosequencing, statistical association of individual TCRs with disease status, and machine learning. In a later analysis, previously published TCR beta repertoires from some 640 donors were re-analyzed and high-resolution HLA genotyping was added so that TCR occurrence patterns could be studied. In the later analysis, no new phenotypic data were used to find candidate immune exposures; instead, reliance was placed on TCR beta sequences and their occurrence across donors. In an earlier analysis of about 590 of the donors, high-throughput TCR beta sequencing was used to judge whether each TCR beta V gene segment behaved as functional or pseudogenic. Donor age, sex, ethnicity and CMV serostatus were compiled alongside the repertoire data. A later genetic analysis used genome-wide SNP genotypes for 398 of the 666 donors, treating that subset as a discovery cohort. All discovery cohort repertoires had been generated on a single sequencing platform. HLA typing included class I and class II loci at four-digit resolution. Typing coverage varied by locus: about 629-630 donors for A, B, C, DRB1 and DQB1; approximately 500 for DQA1; around 610 for DPA1; some 470 for DPB1. Five DR-DQ haplotypes were treated as single units for association and clustering because of strong linkage in the cohort. Among approximately 370 genotyped donors of the cohort, an average of roughly 230,000 unique TCR beta nucleotide sequences was sequenced per donor, of which about 18% were non-productive.

The full study reports these points: A further reported finding was that TCR beta sequences accurately predicted the HLA-A and HLA-B alleles for most subjects in the first cohort. A cluster of highly shared sequence variants was judged likely to represent a technical artifact of the sequencing pipeline. Only TCR beta chains were sequenced in this cohort, and the absence of alpha or paired-chain data limited detectable features. Linkage disequilibrium might explain the correlated functional status among segregating V segments, but an unknown experimental factor could not be excluded. A few of the identified cytomegalovirus-associated TCR beta chains were confirmed in vitro to be specific for cytomegalovirus antigens. In a later genetic analysis, fewer N-insertions in productive TCRs were reported among donors in an Asian-associated ancestry cluster than the approximately 670-donor mean. Most CMV-associated TCR beta chains appeared to be HLA-restricted in a later analysis, and the HLA associations seemed to be driven largely by CMV exposure. Some IMGT-functional V segments, including TRBV6-2 and TRBV6-3, could not be told apart with the 87-base-pair reads, so those segments were excluded. Assigning TCR associations to individual alleles was difficult when HLA alleles, especially DR and DQ, strongly co-occurred. Presence/absence analyses assumed roughly uniform sequencing depth across donors, an assumption that may not hold. A total of some 180 TCR beta chains were listed by the study as associated with cytomegalovirus. For the cohort, immune exposure information was limited to CMV serostatus. Compared with equally common non-associated chains, HLA-associated TCR beta chains in a later analysis were more clonally expanded and had lower generation probabilities. An earlier analysis of some 590 of the donors showed that most TCR beta V segments appeared in productive rearrangements either about 87% or about 30% of the time, which broadly matched IMGT annotations. Across donors, most TCR sequences were observed very rarely, whereas some public TCRs were present in many individuals. An association between a missense DCLRE1C variant and V-gene and J-gene trimming of TCR beta chains was found in a later genetic analysis and replicated in an independent cohort. Because counts were too low, roughly 16 rarely observed V segments, including chromosome 9 orphons, were excluded from the earlier analysis of 587 of the donors. In a later analysis, 15,000 to 20,000 TCR beta sequences were associated with specific HLA alleles at a false discovery rate of 0.05. In a later analysis, several top co-occurrence clusters were reported to appear linked to parvovirus B19, influenza, CMV and Epstein-Barr virus. Because HLA typing was unavailable for some donors at each locus, only the typed subset was used in association tests. A later analysis found that TCR association rates varied across HLA loci, with DRB1 alleles showing the most associated TCRs and HLA-C alleles the fewest. The authors suggested that the approach could potentially be generalized to other disease states and immunological phenotypes. In both the original and validation cohorts, the classifier was reported to diagnose cytomegalovirus status with high specificity and sensitivity.

The cohort was made up of hundreds of healthy bone marrow donors. At the time of sampling, all cohort members were nominally healthy, though unrecorded immune exposures were likely present. The donor tested CMV seronegative and was one of the 352 seronegative cohort members. Each donor provided a peripheral blood sample, and peripheral blood mononuclear cells were used for TCR beta sequencing. The Qiagen DNeasy Blood Extraction Kit was used to extract genomic DNA from the blood cell samples. The library was built by means of the immunoSEQ multiplex PCR assay. The multiplex PCR relied on a mix of 60 forward primers for TCR Vbeta segments and 13 reverse primers for TCR Jbeta segments. A multiplex PCR assay on genomic DNA amplified the CDR3 region of rearranged TCR beta genes. On the Illumina HiSeq System, the amplified TCR beta libraries were sequenced as 87-base-pair reads. Processing in the source paper ran as follows. In a later analysis, some 80 million unique TCR beta chains were counted across the 650 to 700 repertoires, and around 10 million of these chains were shared by at least two donors. Raw reads were error-corrected and collapsed into unique sequences with a nearest-neighbor algorithm that merged closely related sequences to remove PCR and sequencing errors. V, D and J gene segments were assigned by aligning CDR3 sequences to IMGT reference sequences. Each retained sequence needed at least a six-nucleotide match to both a V gene segment and a J gene segment. Rearrangements were classified as productive when the CDR3 lacked stop codons and remained in frame with V and J, and all other rearrangements were classified as non-productive. Following IMGT convention, CDR3 was defined as the stretch from the second conserved V-encoded cysteine to the conserved J-encoded phenylalanine. In an earlier analysis of 550 to 650 of the donors, sequences lacking an unambiguous match to a single V gene segment were excluded. An earlier analysis of fewer than 750 of the donors classified V segments as functional when productive rearrangements were above 56.7% and as segregating when the standard deviation between donors was above 5%. A statistical classification framework was built to diagnose cytomegalovirus status from the catalog of TCR beta chain sequences. In a later analysis, V and J genes were assigned by comparing TCR nucleotide sequences against IMGT/GENE-DB human TR gene sequences. The TCRdist pipeline was used in a later analysis to assign CDR3 sequences and most-parsimonious VDJ recombination scenarios. In a later analysis, every TCR beta chain was defined by the combination of its CDR3 amino acid sequence and its V-gene family, and reads without a unique V-gene family were dropped. A later analysis removed 500 to 600 highly shared, low-generation-probability nucleotide sequences to deal with suspected cross-contamination and a sequencing artifact. In a later analysis, a clonal expansion index for each public chain was calculated from normalized within-repertoire ranks of inferred template counts. A later analysis computed generation probabilities with a VDJ recombination model fitted to out-of-frame rearrangements, and checked the results against IGoR. In a later analysis, TCR-TCR, TCR-HLA and TCR-CMV co-occurrence was scored with hypergeometric tests, and a repertoire-size bias correction was applied to TCR pairs. To estimate false discovery rates, a later analysis permuted the HLA or CMV assignments 20 times. In a later analysis, co-occurring TCRs were grouped using DBSCAN, and TCRdist sequence similarity was added for clustering within HLA-allele-positive subsets. Repertoires with fewer than 30,000 or more than 120,000 public chains, plus five repertoires with anomalous nucleotide sharing, were excluded from co-occurrence clustering. As stored in TCRdb, this immuneACCESS dataset retains in-frame rearrangements with V and J assigned. A fraction of the clones does not appear; measured against another copy, unresolved V genes explain less than half of the discrepancy, and the remainder lacks a known reason. V and J calls and clone size are copied from that table; D and trimming were computed from the DNA. For this sample there are 150,000 to 200,000 clones; more than 75% appear just once. The ten largest clones take up approximately 1.4% of the sample.

Sequencing input: PBMCs. The receptor's source is a woman aged 50 to 60 in good health and CMV-seronegative. Recombination connected TRBV11-3 to TRBJ2-6, with TRBD2 tentatively as D gene (6 bases match). Read as DNA, the sequence is TGTGCCAGCAGCCCAGCGGGCTCTGGGGCCAACGTCCTGACTTTC. Its protein reads: CASSPAGSGANVLTF.